In this sample, the clone carrying this T cell receptor (beta chain) turned up once. This specimen comes from a study of T cell changes during pregnancy in multiple sclerosis. Sequencing used immunoSEQ multiplex PCR; TCRdb keeps in-frame clones, though not all of them. Of tens of thousands of clones in the sample, around 89% are singletons; the top ten hold around 0.49%. The CDR3 runs 17 residues. Germline loops: CDR1 MNHEY, CDR2 SMNVEV (reference sequence). V was shortened by 5 bases and J by 0 bases, with 20 bases between the two germline ends. Source: CD4+ T cells from peripheral blood mononuclear cells, taken in the first trimester of pregnancy. This receptor was identified in a female donor with multiple sclerosis, enrolled in a pregnancy study. The chain links TRBV27 to TRBJ2-7, with D possibly matching TRBD1 (6 bases). For the CDR3, the DNA is TGTGCCAGCAGTCCACGAATACGGGACACCTACTCCTACGAGCAGTACTTC. This sequence encodes CASSPRIRDTYSYEQYF.